One sample yielded the 9 T cell receptor beta chains listed below, sequenced in a study of T-cell memory formation after mild COVID-19. TCRdb fed the 5' RACE reads into MiXCR, producing one record per CDR3 protein. This repertoire shows tens of thousands of distinct CDR3 sequences, 11% to 15% found once; its top ten account for 31%. Input material: PBMCs or a T cell subset sorted from them (not recorded which). Every receptor here comes from an adult woman who had mild COVID-19 (a few samples of this study predate the infection). Cell type and time point are not known.

This clonotype was detected only once. The chain couples TRBV2 to TRBJ2-1, with no clear D. In germline, CDR1 is SNHLY, CDR2 FYNNEI. V lost 7 bases, J lost 5 bases, and 9 bases lay in between. CDR3 length: 12 residues. DNA for the CDR3: TGTGCCAGCATCTGGCGGAACAATGAGCAGTTCTTC. This translates into CASIWRNNEQFF.

This clonotype appeared many times. This chain uses TRBV7-3 with TRBJ2-1; weak D call: TRBD1 (6 bases). The CDR3 is 12 amino acids. The germline V gene encodes CDR1 SGHTA and CDR2 FQGTGA. Between the trimmed V and J ends, which lost 5 bases and 8 bases, there was a span of 10 bases. The CDR3 region has the DNA TGTGCCAGCAGCCCACAGGGCGATGAGCAGTTCTTC. It specifies CASSPQGDEQFF.

The V and J genes are TRBV12-5 and TRBJ2-7; D may be TRBD1 (6 bases). Germline V CDR1 and CDR2: LGHNT, FRNRAP. V shed 0 bases and J shed 1 base, with 10 bases lying between them. CDR3 length: 15 amino acids. The CDR3 DNA follows: TGTGCTAGTGGTTTGGTCCCGGACAGTTCCTACGAGCAGTACTTC. This codes for CASGLVPDSSYEQYF.

The rearrangement uses TRBV20-1 and TRBJ2-6; D gene ambiguous. This CDR3 is 13 amino acids long. Germline V gives CDR1 DFQATT, CDR2 SNEGSKA (reference sequence). Trimming stripped 4 bases from V and 2 bases from J, with 6 bases between. CDR3 bases: TGCAGTGCTAAGGGCACTGGGGCCAACGTCCTGACTTTC. It yields the protein CSAKGTGANVLTF.

The rearrangement joins TRBV4-1 to TRBJ2-1; D not resolved. V lost 0 bases and J 9 bases, leaving 9 bases between the germline ends. CDR3 size: 13 residues. Germline assignment: CDR1 MGHRA and CDR2 YSYEKL. CDR3 protein: CASSQEDRVEQFF. The DNA of the CDR3 is TGCGCCAGCAGCCAAGAGGACCGCGTTGAGCAGTTCTTC.

This chain uses TRBV29-1 with TRBJ2-7, with D uncertain. From germline, CDR1 is SQVTM and CDR2 ANQGSEA. Trimming shortened V by 4 bases and J by 0 bases, and 4 bases separated the two germline ends. The CDR3 sequence is 11 residues long. In DNA, the CDR3 is TGCAGCGTTGTGATCTCCTACGAGCAGTACTTC. This gives the protein CSVVISYEQYF.

This clonotype appeared a few times. At one boundary the junction diverges from the germline segment, which might be a read error. The chain combines TRBV12-3 or TRBV12-4 with TRBJ2-3; 11 bases are shared with TRBD2. The CDR3 totals 14 residues. CDR3 region: CASSVAGGRDTQYF. The DNA of the CDR3 is TGTGCCAGCAGTGTAGCGGGAGGGCGGGATACGCAGTATTTT.

This clonotype appeared many times. J is TRBJ2-1 and V is TRBV12-3 or TRBV12-4, with 7 bases fitting TRBD2. The trim removed 5 bases at V and 9 bases at J, leaving 13 bases unmatched. CDR3 size: 15 residues. CDR3 in DNA: TGTGCCAGCAGTCTGAGCGGGGAGCCCCTTAGTGAGCAGTTCTTC. Translation: CASSLSGEPLSEQFF.

This chain links TRBV5-1 with TRBJ1-6; D gene ambiguous. V lost 0 bases, J lost 7 bases, and 11 bases lay in between. CDR3 length: 15 amino acids. Germline V gives CDR1 SGHRS, CDR2 YFSETQ. The CDR3 here is CASSLDRVANSPLHF. CDR3 sequence (DNA): TGCGCCAGCAGCTTGGATCGGGTCGCGAATTCACCCCTCCACTTT. The variable domain in full, with the rest retrieved from reference TRBV5-1 and TRBJ1-6, is KAGVTQTPRYLIKTRGQQVTLSCSPISGHRSVSWYQQTPGQGLQFLFEYFSETQRNKGNFPGRFSGRQFSNSRSEMNVSTLELGDSALYLCASSLDRVANSPLHFGNGTRLTVT.